The subject of this entry is one T cell receptor beta chain. These data are taken from a study of T cell changes during pregnancy in multiple sclerosis. Libraries were prepared by immunoSEQ multiplex PCR; TCRdb keeps only in-frame clonotypes and omits some of them. The sample contains 70,000 to 100,000 clones, 94% of which appear only once. The source was peripheral blood, collected in the third trimester of pregnancy. The sequence derives from a female donor with multiple sclerosis, enrolled in a pregnancy study.

In DNA, the CDR3 is TGTGCCAGCAGCTTAAGGGCGGACAGATTTGTCTCTGGAAACACCATATATTTT. Translation gives CASSLRADRFVSGNTIYF. The V call is TRBV7-9, the J call TRBJ1-3; weak D call: TRBD1 (6 bases). Trimming took off 2 bases at V and 0 bases at J, with 17 bases between the two ends. This CDR3 spans 18 amino acids. Germline CDR1 and CDR2: SEHNR and FQNEAQ (reference sequence).